Listed here is a single T cell receptor (beta chain). The germline CDR1 and CDR2 sequences are MRHNA and SNTAGT. The junction had 7 bases not matched to a gene; V was cut back by 5 bases and J by 7 bases. The CDR3 runs to 14 residues. This specimen comes from a study of blood T cell repertoires in COVID-19. Study as a whole: Donors in the United States, Italy and Spain gave samples during acute or convalescent COVID-19. T cells, B-cell-depleted T cells, or PBMCs supplied cDNA or gDNA.

Self-reported history from a screening survey and questionnaire set each donor's cohort. Per the original methods: The assay estimated nucleated cells by amplifying reference gene primers. Clones were sequenced by immunoSEQ multiplex PCR, and TCRdb holds only the in-frame ones, with some missing. For V, J and clone size, that table is used; D and trimming come from the DNA. Counted here are some 140,000 clones, around 80% occurring once; the ten biggest clones make up 2% to 3%. Sequencing used PBMCs or T cells enriched from blood (not recorded which). The gene calls are TRBV6-4 and TRBJ2-2; 7 bases line up with TRBD1. This receptor was identified in a middle-aged man with acute COVID-19. The CDR3 protein is CASSYETGIGELFF. CDR3 sequence (DNA): TGTGCCAGCAGTTACGAGACAGGGATCGGGGAGCTGTTTTTT.